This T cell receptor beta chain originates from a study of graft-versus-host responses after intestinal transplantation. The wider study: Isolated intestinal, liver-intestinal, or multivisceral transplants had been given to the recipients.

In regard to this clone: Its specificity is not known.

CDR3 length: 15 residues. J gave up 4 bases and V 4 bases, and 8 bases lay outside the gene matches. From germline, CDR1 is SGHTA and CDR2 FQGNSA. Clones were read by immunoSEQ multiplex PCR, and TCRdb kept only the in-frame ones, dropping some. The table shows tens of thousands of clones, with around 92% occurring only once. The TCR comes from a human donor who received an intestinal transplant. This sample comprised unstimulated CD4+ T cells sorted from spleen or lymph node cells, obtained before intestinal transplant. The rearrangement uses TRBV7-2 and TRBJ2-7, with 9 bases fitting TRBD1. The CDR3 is CASSSQTGGTYEQYF. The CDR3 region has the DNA TGTGCCAGCAGCTCCCAGACAGGGGGAACGTACGAGCAGTACTTC.